The sequence of this T cell receptor beta chain was determined in a study of blood T cells in healthy people across ages. Points from the study as a whole: Diversity estimated from one million T cells was considered an underestimate.

As regards this clonotype: The target antigen is unknown. One end of the junction is discordant with germline, which a read error may explain.

This CDR3 has 14 amino acids. Per the germline V gene, CDR1 is SEHNR and CDR2 is FQNEAQ (reference sequence). Together with a sample-barcoded 5' primer, a J-beta primer mix was included in a second PCR lasting about 7 to 11 cycles. Researchers report that a template-switch adaptor with 12 random nucleotides tagged each cDNA molecule. TCRdb re-analysed the 5' RACE reads in MiXCR, keeping a single row per CDR3 protein. The sample includes approximately 690,000 distinct CDR3 sequences, over 40% of them seen just once. The gene calls are TRBV7-9 and TRBJ2-3; TRBD2 is a possible D gene (5 bases). The receptor was isolated from a man older than 75 in good health. The sequencing sample was made of blood. CDR3 DNA: TGTGCCGGCAGCCCTAGCCGGACTACAGATACGCAGTATTTT. Amino acids: CAGSPSRTTDTQYF.